This T cell receptor (beta chain) stems from a study of blood T cells in healthy people across ages. Overall study results and limits: Per million T cells, TCR beta diversity dropped about linearly as age rose. Estimates based on one million T cells were treated as lower bounds. More naive CD4+ cells and higher diversity marked long-lived donors relative to aged donors.

Healthy Russian Caucasian donors spanned ages about 6 to 90 years. The CDR3 runs 12 residues. V was pared by 1 base and J by 6 bases, with 5 bases between. The second PCR ran roughly 7 to 12 cycles with a sample-barcoded 5' primer and J-beta primers. One entry per CDR3 protein, called by TCRdb with MiXCR from the 5' RACE reads. The sample shows 1,500,000 or so distinct CDR3 sequences, around 55% of them seen only once. This clonotype has more than one count but fewer than ten. The antigen is undetermined. The chain combines TRBV12-3 or TRBV12-4 with TRBJ2-3; D gene uncertain. The specimen was blood. The sequence was collected from a man between 18 and 35 years old in good health. CDR3 bases: TGTGCCAGCAGTTTAGGGTTTGATACGCAGTATTTT. This codes for CASSLGFDTQYF.